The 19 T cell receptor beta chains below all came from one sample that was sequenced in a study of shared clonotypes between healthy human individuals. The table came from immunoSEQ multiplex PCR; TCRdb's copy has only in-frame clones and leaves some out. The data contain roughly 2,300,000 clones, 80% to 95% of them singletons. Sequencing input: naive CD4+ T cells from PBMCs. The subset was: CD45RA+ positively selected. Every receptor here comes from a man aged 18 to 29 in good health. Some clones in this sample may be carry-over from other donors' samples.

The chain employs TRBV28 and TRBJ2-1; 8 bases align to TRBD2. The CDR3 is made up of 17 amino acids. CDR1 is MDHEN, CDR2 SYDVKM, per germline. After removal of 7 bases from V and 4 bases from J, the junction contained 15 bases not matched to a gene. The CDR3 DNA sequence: TGTGCCAGCATGGACCTAGCGGGCAAAGAAAAATACAATGAGCAGTTCTTC. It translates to CASMDLAGKEKYNEQFF.

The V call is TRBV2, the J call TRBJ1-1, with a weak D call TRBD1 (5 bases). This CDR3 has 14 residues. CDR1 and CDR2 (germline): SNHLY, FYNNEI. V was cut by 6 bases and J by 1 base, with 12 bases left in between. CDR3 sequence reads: CASRAGKGNTEAFF. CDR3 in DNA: TGTGCCAGCAGGGCAGGGAAAGGGAACACTGAAGCTTTCTTT.

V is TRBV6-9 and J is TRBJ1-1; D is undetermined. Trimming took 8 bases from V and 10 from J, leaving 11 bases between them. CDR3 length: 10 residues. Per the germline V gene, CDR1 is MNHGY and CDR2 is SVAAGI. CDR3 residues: CASPAKTAFF. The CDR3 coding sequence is TGTGCCAGCCCCGCGAAGACAGCTTTCTTT.

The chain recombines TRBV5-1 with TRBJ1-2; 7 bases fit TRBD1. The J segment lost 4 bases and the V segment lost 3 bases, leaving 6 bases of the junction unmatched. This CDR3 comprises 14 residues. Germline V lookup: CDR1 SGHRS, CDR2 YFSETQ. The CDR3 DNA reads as TGCGCCAGCAGCTCCACCGGGACAGCCTATGGCTACACCTTC. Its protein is CASSSTGTAYGYTF.

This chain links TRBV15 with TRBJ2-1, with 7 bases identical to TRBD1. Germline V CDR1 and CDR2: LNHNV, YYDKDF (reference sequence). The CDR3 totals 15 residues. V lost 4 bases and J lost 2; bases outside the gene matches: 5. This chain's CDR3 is CATSMTGRAYNEQFF. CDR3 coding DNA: TGTGCCACCAGCATGACAGGGAGAGCCTACAATGAGCAGTTCTTC.

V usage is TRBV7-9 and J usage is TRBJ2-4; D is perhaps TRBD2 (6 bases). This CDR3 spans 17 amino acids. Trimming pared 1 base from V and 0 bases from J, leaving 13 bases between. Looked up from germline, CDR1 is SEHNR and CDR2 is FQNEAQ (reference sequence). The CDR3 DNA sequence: TGTGCCAGCAGCTTAGGGACTATATCTCTAGCCAAAAACATTCAGTACTTC. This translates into CASSLGTISLAKNIQYF.

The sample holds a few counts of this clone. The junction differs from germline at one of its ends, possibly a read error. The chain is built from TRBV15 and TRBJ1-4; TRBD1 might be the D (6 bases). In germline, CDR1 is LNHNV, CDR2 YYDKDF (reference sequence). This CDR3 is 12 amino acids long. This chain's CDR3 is CATSTHSRDKDF. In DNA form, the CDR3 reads TGTGCCACCAGCACGCACTCCCGGGACAAGGATTTT.

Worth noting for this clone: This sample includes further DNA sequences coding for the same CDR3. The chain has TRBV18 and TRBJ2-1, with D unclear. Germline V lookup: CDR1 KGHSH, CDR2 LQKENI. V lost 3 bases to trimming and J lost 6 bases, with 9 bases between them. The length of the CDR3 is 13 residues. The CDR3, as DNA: TGTGCCAGCTCACCTCAGAGTCTCAATGAGCAGTTCTTC. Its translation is CASSPQSLNEQFF.

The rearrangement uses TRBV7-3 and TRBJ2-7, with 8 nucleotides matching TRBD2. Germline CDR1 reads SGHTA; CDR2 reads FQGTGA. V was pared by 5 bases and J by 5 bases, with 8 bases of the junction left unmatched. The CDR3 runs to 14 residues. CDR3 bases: TGTGCCAGCAGCCTTGGACTAGCAATGAACGAGCAGTACTTC. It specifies CASSLGLAMNEQYF.

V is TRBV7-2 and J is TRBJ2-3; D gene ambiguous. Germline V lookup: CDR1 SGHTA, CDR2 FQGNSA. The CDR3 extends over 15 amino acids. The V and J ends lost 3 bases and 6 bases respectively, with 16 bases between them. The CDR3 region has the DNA TGTGCCAGCAGCTTTGGTCTACCCGGAGTGGATACGCAGTATTTT. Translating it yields CASSFGLPGVDTQYF.

Here the CDR3 reads CASSLRAPLYGYTF. The CDR3 bases are TGTGCCAGCAGCTTACGAGCACCGCTATATGGCTACACCTTC. The V and J genes are TRBV7-3 and TRBJ1-2; unclear D gene. CDR3 length: 14 amino acids. Between the trimmed V and J ends, which lost 2 bases and 5 bases, there was a span of 12 bases. Looked up from germline, CDR1 is SGHTA and CDR2 is FQGTGA.

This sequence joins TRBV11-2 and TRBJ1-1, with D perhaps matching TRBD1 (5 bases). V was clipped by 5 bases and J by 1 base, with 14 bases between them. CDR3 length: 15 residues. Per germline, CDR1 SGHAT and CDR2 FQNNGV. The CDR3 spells CASSRLSTANTEAFF. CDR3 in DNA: TGTGCCAGCAGCCGCCTCTCGACAGCGAACACTGAAGCTTTCTTT.

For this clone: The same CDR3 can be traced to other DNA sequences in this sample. The CDR3 DNA follows: TGTGCCAGCAGTCTCCTTCCGCGCGAGCAGTACTTC. This sequence encodes CASSLLPREQYF. V is TRBV28 and J is TRBJ2-7; D call uncertain. In germline, CDR1 is MDHEN, CDR2 SYDVKM. Trimming shortened V by 5 bases and J by 6 bases, and 11 bases separated the two germline ends. CDR3 length equals 12 residues.

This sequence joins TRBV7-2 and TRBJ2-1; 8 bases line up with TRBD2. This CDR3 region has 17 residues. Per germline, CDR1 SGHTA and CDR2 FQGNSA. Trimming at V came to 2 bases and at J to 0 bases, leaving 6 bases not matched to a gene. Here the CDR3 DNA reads TGTGCCAGCAGCTTAAGTCGGGGGGGACGCTCCTACAATGAGCAGTTCTTC. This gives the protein CASSLSRGGRSYNEQFF.

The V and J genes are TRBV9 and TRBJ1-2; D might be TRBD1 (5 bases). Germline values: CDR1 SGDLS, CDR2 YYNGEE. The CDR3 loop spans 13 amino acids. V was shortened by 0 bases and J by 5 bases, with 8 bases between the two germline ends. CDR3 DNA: TGTGCCAGCAGCGTAGATACAGGTTATGGCTACACCTTC. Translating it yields CASSVDTGYGYTF.

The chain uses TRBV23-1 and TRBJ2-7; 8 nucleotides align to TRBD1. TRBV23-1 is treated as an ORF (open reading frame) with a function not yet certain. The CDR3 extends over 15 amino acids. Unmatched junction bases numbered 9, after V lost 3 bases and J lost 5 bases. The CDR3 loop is CASSQPGQGPHEQYF. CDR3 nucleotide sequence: TGCGCCAGCAGTCAGCCCGGACAGGGACCCCACGAGCAGTACTTC.

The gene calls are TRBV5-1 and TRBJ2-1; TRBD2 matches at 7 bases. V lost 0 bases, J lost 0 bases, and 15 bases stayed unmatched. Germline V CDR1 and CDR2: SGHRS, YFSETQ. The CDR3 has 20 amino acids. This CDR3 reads CASSLVHAGDALGSYNEQFF. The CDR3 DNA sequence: TGCGCCAGCAGCTTGGTGCACGCGGGGGACGCACTGGGCTCCTACAATGAGCAGTTCTTC.

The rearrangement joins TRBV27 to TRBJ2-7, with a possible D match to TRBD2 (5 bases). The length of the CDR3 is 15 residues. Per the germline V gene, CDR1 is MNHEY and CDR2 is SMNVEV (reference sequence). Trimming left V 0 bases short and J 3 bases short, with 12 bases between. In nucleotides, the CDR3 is TGTGCCAGCAGTTTATCGGGAGCTTTGAACTACGAGCAGTACTTC. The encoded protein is CASSLSGALNYEQYF.

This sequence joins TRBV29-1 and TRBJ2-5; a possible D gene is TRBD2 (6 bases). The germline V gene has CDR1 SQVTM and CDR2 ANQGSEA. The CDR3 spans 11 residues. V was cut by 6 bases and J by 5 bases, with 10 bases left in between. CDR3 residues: CSVRLGETQYF. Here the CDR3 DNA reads TGCAGCGTACGACTAGGGGAGACCCAGTACTTC.